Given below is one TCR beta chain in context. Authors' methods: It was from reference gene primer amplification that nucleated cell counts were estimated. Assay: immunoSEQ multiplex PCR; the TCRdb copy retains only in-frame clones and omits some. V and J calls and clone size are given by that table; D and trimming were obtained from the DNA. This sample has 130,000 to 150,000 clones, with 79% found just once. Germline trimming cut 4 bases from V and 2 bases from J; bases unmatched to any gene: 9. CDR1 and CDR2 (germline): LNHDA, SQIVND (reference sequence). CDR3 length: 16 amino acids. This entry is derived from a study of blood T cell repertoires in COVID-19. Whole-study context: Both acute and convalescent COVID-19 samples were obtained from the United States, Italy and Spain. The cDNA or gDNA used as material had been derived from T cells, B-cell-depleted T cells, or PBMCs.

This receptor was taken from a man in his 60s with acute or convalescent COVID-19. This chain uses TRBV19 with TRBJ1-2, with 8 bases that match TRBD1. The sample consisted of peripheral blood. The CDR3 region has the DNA TGTGCCAGTAGTAAAGGACAGGGATTATTCAACTATGGCTACACCTTC. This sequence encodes CASSKGQGLFNYGYTF.